This passage covers 21 T cell receptor beta chains from one sample sequenced in a study of T cells after yellow fever vaccination. Using its own MiXCR run on the 5' RACE reads, TCRdb lists one record per CDR3 protein. The sample carries about 140,000 distinct CDR3 sequences, roughly 8% recorded once. The input for sequencing was CD4+ T cells sorted from PBMCs, taken 5 days after the yellow fever booster vaccination. Receptors originate from a man aged 25-45 years who received the YFV17D yellow fever vaccine.

The sample holds many counts of this clonotype. The chain recombines TRBV20-1 with TRBJ2-5, with TRBD2 matching 8 bases. With V trimmed by 3 bases and J by 4 bases, 7 bases remained unmatched. From germline, CDR1 is DFQATT and CDR2 SNEGSKA (reference sequence). This CDR3 contains 14 residues. The DNA of the CDR3 is TGCAGTGCTAGTTTAAGGCTAGCGGGAGAGACCCAGTACTTC. Translating gives CSASLRLAGETQYF.

Many counts were recorded for this clonotype. J is TRBJ2-1 and V is TRBV23-1, with D perhaps matching TRBD2 (6 bases). TRBV23-1 is sorted into the ORF group, with uncertain function. V dropped 4 bases and J dropped 12 bases, with 13 bases sitting between them. The CDR3 runs to 12 residues. The CDR3 region is CASSLLGGVQFF. The CDR3 DNA sequence: TGCGCCAGCAGTCTTTTGGGGGGAGTGCAGTTCTTC.

This clonotype has at least ten counts. The chain couples TRBV20-1 to TRBJ2-7; TRBD1 matches 10 bases. The CDR3 consists of 16 residues. Per germline, CDR1 DFQATT and CDR2 SNEGSKA (reference sequence). Trimming cost V 0 bases and J 2 bases; bases outside gene matches: 7. The CDR3 sequence is CSARDPGQGVTYEQYF. The CDR3 nucleotides read TGCAGTGCTAGAGATCCCGGACAGGGGGTCACCTACGAGCAGTACTTC.

At least ten counts were recorded for this clonotype. The chain has TRBV9 and TRBJ1-2; no definite D call. Trimming stripped 10 bases from V and 4 bases from J, with 11 bases between. The CDR3 covers 11 residues. CDR1 is SGDLS and CDR2 is YYNGEE in the germline V gene. CDR3 sequence (DNA): TGTGCCTCCCGGGCTAGCTATGGCTACACCTTC. Its translation is CASRASYGYTF.

This clonotype was seen many times. The CDR3 sequence: CASGGIMEQYF. The CDR3, as DNA: TGTGCCAGCGGTGGTATAATGGAGCAGTACTTC. The chain is built from TRBV6-6 and TRBJ2-7, with D unresolved. The V end lost 8 bases, the J end lost 7 bases, and 12 bases lay between the germline ends. The CDR3 length is 11 residues. The germline CDR1 and CDR2 sequences are MNHNY and SVGAGI (reference sequence).

In its sample, this clonotype was seen a few times. The CDR3 bases are TGCAGTGCTAGGAGGGTAGCGGGAGGAGGAGGGACAGATACGCAGTATTTT. Protein product: CSARRVAGGGGTDTQYF. The chain links TRBV20-1 to TRBJ2-3; 10 bases align to TRBD2. From germline, CDR1 is DFQATT and CDR2 SNEGSKA (reference sequence). This CDR3 comprises 17 residues. V lost 3 bases, J lost 3 bases, and 12 bases stayed unmatched.

This clonotype was picked up many times. The chain is built from TRBV12-3 or TRBV12-4 and TRBJ2-2; D gene ambiguous. The CDR3 runs 13 residues. V was trimmed by 4 bases and J by 5 bases, leaving 8 bases between them. The CDR3 region is CASSSQQTGELFF. The DNA for the CDR3 is TGTGCCAGCAGTTCCCAGCAAACCGGGGAGCTGTTTTTT.

Worth noting for this clonotype: A much more abundant neighbour one base away suggests this may be a read error. The V call is TRBV28, the J call TRBJ2-7; D is unresolved. V lost 8 bases and J 3 bases, leaving 8 bases between the germline ends. CDR1 is MDHEN, CDR2 SYDVKM, per germline. This CDR3 is 11 amino acids long. In DNA, the CDR3 is TGTGCCAGCGGAAAGAACTACGAGCAGTACTTC. This translates into CASGKNYEQYF.

This clonotype has at least ten counts. The genes are TRBV7-6 and TRBJ1-3; D gene uncertain. The CDR3 runs to 15 residues. V was shortened by 0 bases and J by 7 bases, with 13 bases between the two germline ends. Germline assignment: CDR1 SGHVS and CDR2 FNYEAQ. This chain's CDR3 is CASSLAERRWNTIYF. Here the CDR3 DNA reads TGTGCCAGCAGCTTAGCAGAAAGGAGGTGGAACACCATATATTTT.

This clonotype was counted many times. This chain connects TRBV7-3 to TRBJ2-1; D not certain. Trimming shortened V by 8 bases and J by 8 bases, and 13 bases separated the two germline ends. The CDR3 covers 12 residues. CDR1 and CDR2 (germline): SGHTA, FQGTGA. DNA of the CDR3: TGTGCCAGCGGTCCCAGCAAGGATGAGCAGTTCTTC. It yields the protein CASGPSKDEQFF.

The sample holds many counts of this clonotype. V is TRBV5-1 and J is TRBJ2-1, with TRBD2 matching 8 bases. Looked up from germline, CDR1 is SGHRS and CDR2 is YFSETQ. This CDR3 is built from 16 residues. The J segment lost 1 base and the V segment lost 6 bases, leaving 9 bases of the junction unmatched. The CDR3 DNA follows: TGCGCCAGCACCCTCACTACTAGCGGTTCCTACAATGAGCAGTTCTTC. Translating gives CASTLTTSGSYNEQFF.

The chain combines TRBV28 with TRBJ1-2, with TRBD1 matching over 9 bases. Per germline, CDR1 MDHEN and CDR2 SYDVKM. The CDR3 is made up of 14 amino acids. V lost 6 bases and J lost 7; bases outside the gene matches: 9. CDR3 nucleotides: TGTGCCAGCAGCTCAGGACAGGGGATTCGTGGCTACACCTTC. This sequence encodes CASSSGQGIRGYTF.

This clonotype has ten or more counts. The V and J genes are TRBV6-5 and TRBJ2-1; D is undetermined. Per germline, CDR1 MNHEY and CDR2 SVGAGI. The V end was cut by 6 bases, the J end by 0 bases, with 15 bases between. This CDR3 comprises 16 residues. CDR3 nucleotide sequence: TGTGCCAGCAGCCTAACAACTTCGACCTCCTACAATGAGCAGTTCTTC. Translation gives CASSLTTSTSYNEQFF.

With regard to this clonotype: A much larger clone lies one base from this, so it may be a read error. Likely a read error: the CDR3 ends without its conserved phenylalanine or tryptophan. This chain joins TRBV7-2 and TRBJ2-7; no clear D gene. CDR3 length equals 14 residues. The germline V and J ends were trimmed by 1 base and 5 bases, with 12 bases remaining between them. The germline V gene has CDR1 SGHTA and CDR2 FQGNSA. The CDR3 DNA sequence: TGTGCCAGCAGCTTAGAGCTCCAGGCCCACGAGCAGTACCTC. Its translation is CASSLELQAHEQYL.

This clonotype was counted many times. This chain links TRBV28 with TRBJ2-7, with 8 bases matching TRBD1. Unmatched junction bases numbered 13, after V lost 7 bases and J lost 5 bases. The germline gives CDR1 MDHEN, CDR2 SYDVKM. This CDR3 is 15 amino acids long. This CDR3 reads CASKGPRTGRHEQYF. The DNA for the CDR3 is TGTGCCAGCAAAGGACCACGGACAGGGCGGCACGAGCAGTACTTC.

In its sample, this clonotype was seen many times. This chain links TRBV19 with TRBJ1-1, with TRBD1 matching 9 bases. V shed 7 bases and J 1 base; nucleotides not matched to a gene: 10. The CDR3 contains 16 residues. CDR1 LNHDA and CDR2 SQIVND come from the germline V gene (reference sequence). CDR3 nucleotide sequence: TGTGCCAGTATAGGGGGACAGGGATTATCGAACACTGAAGCTTTCTTT. Its translation is CASIGGQGLSNTEAFF.

This clonotype was counted ten times or more. J is TRBJ2-3 and V is TRBV20-1; 11 positions match TRBD2. In germline, CDR1 is DFQATT, CDR2 SNEGSKA (reference sequence). The CDR3 contains 13 residues. The J segment lost 7 bases and the V segment lost 4 bases, leaving 4 bases of the junction unmatched. As DNA, the CDR3 is TGCAGTGCTACGACTAGCGGGACATATACGCAGTATTTT. Protein: CSATTSGTYTQYF.

This clonotype was found many times. The V call is TRBV7-6, the J call TRBJ2-5, with a tentative D call TRBD2 (7 bases). The germline V gene has CDR1 SGHVS and CDR2 FNYEAQ. V was trimmed by 6 bases and J by 1 base, leaving 30 bases between them. The CDR3 covers 20 residues. Here the CDR3 reads CASSFSLGGGLGVSQETQYF. As DNA, the CDR3 is TGTGCCAGCAGTTTCTCCCTAGGGGGGGGGCTTGGGGTTAGCCAAGAGACCCAGTACTTC.

This clonotype has just a few counts. This chain uses TRBV20-1 with TRBJ1-1; 9 positions match TRBD1. V shed 3 bases and J 4 bases; nucleotides not matched to a gene: 6. The germline CDR1 and CDR2 sequences are DFQATT and SNEGSKA (reference sequence). The CDR3 spans 14 residues. CDR3 nucleotides: TGCAGTGCTAGTCGAGGGACAGGGACCACTGAAGCTTTCTTT. Encoded protein: CSASRGTGTTEAFF.

In its sample, this clonotype was seen many times. This chain joins TRBV7-2 and TRBJ2-3, with D possibly matching TRBD2 (5 bases). This CDR3 contains 15 residues. V was shortened by 5 bases and J by 6 bases, with 18 bases between the two germline ends. Germline V gene data show CDR1 as SGHTA and CDR2 as FQGNSA. As DNA, the CDR3 is TGTGCCAGCAGCCCACATTTCGATACTAGGGATACGCAGTATTTT. It yields the protein CASSPHFDTRDTQYF.

This clonotype was seen many times. The chain joins TRBV29-1 to TRBJ1-1, with D perhaps matching TRBD1 (5 bases). Trimming removed 4 bases from V and 4 bases from J, with 13 bases in between. This CDR3 region has 13 residues. Germline loops: CDR1 SQVTM, CDR2 ANQGSEA. The chain's CDR3 is CSVARGPVTEAFF. The DNA of the CDR3 is TGCAGCGTTGCGAGGGGCCCGGTCACTGAAGCTTTCTTT. The complete variable domain, with remaining parts taken from reference TRBV29-1 and TRBJ1-1, reads SAVISQKPSRDICQRGTSLTIQCQVDSQVTMMFWYRQQPGQSLTLIATANQGSEATYESGFVIDKFPISRPNLTFSTLTVSNMSPEDSSIYLCSVARGPVTEAFFGQGTRLTVV.